Included here is one T cell receptor (beta chain) sequence, with context. The antigen is not known. This entry belongs to a study of T-cell memory formation after mild COVID-19. The study, taken as a whole, reports: Among contracting clones, CD4+ were mainly CM/EM and CD8+ enriched in EMRA. Whether second-wave clones peaking at day 37 were SARS-CoV-2 specific went unconfirmed. There were some responding clones in pre-infection memory, which suggested that cross-reactive memory had joined.

5'RACE, which relied on constant-segment primers, yielded TCR alpha and TCR beta cDNA libraries carrying sample barcodes and UMIs. TCRdb itself ran the 5' RACE reads through MiXCR, one entry per CDR3 protein. The sample has approximately 150,000 distinct CDR3 sequences; about 15% are singletons. V was pared by 5 bases and J by 10 bases, with 27 bases between. The CDR3 length is 17 residues. Germline CDR1 and CDR2: PRHDT and FYEKMQ (reference sequence). The sequence was collected from an adult woman who had mild COVID-19 (a few samples of this study predate the infection). Cell type and time point are not known. This chain uses TRBV13 with TRBJ2-1; D may match TRBD1 or TRBD2 (5 bases each). The sample consisted of PBMCs or a T cell subset sorted from them (not recorded which). CDR3 residues: CASSAGRGPTLQQEQFF. The CDR3 DNA reads TGTGCCAGCAGCGCGGGCCGGGGCCCCACCTTACAACAGGAGCAGTTCTTC.